This T cell receptor (beta chain) is drawn from a study of T cells in tumors after PD-1 blockade. Assay: immunoSEQ multiplex PCR; the TCRdb copy retains only in-frame clones and omits some. The table records about 15,000 clones, around 80% of them present only once. Germline trimming cut 0 bases from V and 4 bases from J; bases unmatched to any gene: 3. The CDR3 extends over 15 amino acids. CDR1 SGHNT and CDR2 YYREEE come from the germline V gene (reference sequence). This material consisted of PBMCs, taken after anti-PD-1 treatment. This rearrangement joins TRBV5-4 to TRBJ2-2, with 7 bases lining up with TRBD2. The TCR was taken from a human donor with basal cell carcinoma. The CDR3 loop is CASSLGGGGTGELFF. The CDR3 bases are TGTGCCAGCAGCTTGGGCGGGGGAGGCACCGGGGAGCTGTTTTTT.